Following are 24 T cell receptor beta chains from one sample sequenced in a study of T cells in Graves' hyperthyroidism and ophthalmopathy. RNA transcripts yielded amplified TCR beta CDR3 regions. First-round RT-PCR targeting the TCR CDR3 was performed with the HTBI primer set. TCRdb called the multiplex PCR reads again in MiXCR, with one record for every CDR3 protein. The sample records about 270,000 distinct CDR3 sequences, approximately 21% being singletons. Sequencing was carried out using blood. Source of these receptors: a man aged 25-45 years with Graves' ophthalmopathy.

The genes are TRBV20-1 and TRBJ2-3; possibly TRBD2 for D (6 bases). The germline V and J ends were trimmed by 6 bases and 0 bases, with 13 bases remaining between them. CDR3 length: 14 amino acids. Germline values: CDR1 DFQATT, CDR2 SNEGSKA (reference sequence). The CDR3 region is CSAHERASTDTQYF. The DNA for the CDR3 is TGCAGTGCCCACGAGCGGGCCAGCACAGATACGCAGTATTTT.

The chain links TRBV11-2 to TRBJ2-5, with a weak D call TRBD1 (6 bases). The CDR3 runs to 13 residues. Trimming took 1 base from V and 13 from J, leaving 16 bases between them. Germline V lookup: CDR1 SGHAT, CDR2 FQNNGV. Written as DNA, the CDR3 is TGTGCCAGCAGCTTAGCCGTAGAGGGGGATCGGTACTTC. The encoded protein is CASSLAVEGDRYF.

This clonotype has only a few counts. The genes are TRBV7-2 and TRBJ1-3, with 8 bases lining up with TRBD1. CDR1 and CDR2 (germline): SGHTA, FQGNSA. With V trimmed by 1 base and J by 4 bases, 6 bases remained unmatched. CDR3 length equals 16 residues. CDR3 protein: CASSLVRTGSGNTIYF. In DNA form, the CDR3 reads TGTGCCAGCAGCTTAGTTAGGACAGGGTCCGGAAACACCATATATTTT. Drawing the rest from reference TRBV7-2 and TRBJ1-3, the complete variable domain is GAGVSQSPSNKVTEKGKDVELRCDPISGHTALYWYRQSLGQGLEFLIYFQGNSAPDKSGLPSDRFSAERTGGSVSTLTIQRTQQEDSAVYLCASSLVRTGSGNTIYFGEGSWLTVV.

In its sample, this clonotype was seen a few times. This chain joins TRBV20-1 and TRBJ2-7; 8 bases are shared with TRBD2. From germline, CDR1 is DFQATT and CDR2 SNEGSKA (reference sequence). CDR3 length equals 13 residues. In DNA form, the CDR3 reads TGCAGCGCCCGGACTAGCTATTCCTACGAGCAGTACTTC. It specifies CSARTSYSYEQYF.

This clonotype was seen many times. CDR3 sequence reads: CASSLDGRAGEQYF. The CDR3 DNA follows: TGTGCCAGCAGCTTAGACGGGAGGGCCGGGGAGCAGTACTTC. The V and J genes are TRBV7-8 and TRBJ2-7; 8 positions match TRBD2. This CDR3 contains 14 residues. Germline trimming cut 1 base from V and 7 bases from J; bases unmatched to any gene: 6. Germline V gene sequence: CDR1 SGHVS, CDR2 FQNEAQ.

The chain uses TRBV30 and TRBJ2-7, with 8 bases lining up with TRBD1. Trimming took 2 bases from V and 0 from J; bases not matched to a gene: 6. Germline V CDR1 and CDR2: GTSNPN, SVGIG (reference sequence). The CDR3 totals 15 residues. The CDR3 DNA is TGTGCCTGGAGTACCAGGGGGCCTGTCTCCTACGAGCAGTACTTC. It codes for CAWSTRGPVSYEQYF.

This clonotype was seen repeatedly, ten times or more. The J gene is TRBJ2-2, the V gene TRBV30; 7 bases agree with TRBD1. Losses at the gene ends were 6 bases for V and 1 base for J; bases not matched to a gene: 5. CDR1 and CDR2 from the germline V gene are GTSNPN and SVGIG (reference sequence). The length of the CDR3 is 14 residues. For the CDR3, the DNA is TGTGCCTGCCAAGACAGGGTGAACACCGGGGAGCTGTTTTTT. Protein sequence: CACQDRVNTGELFF.

The chain carries TRBV7-2 and TRBJ1-2; TRBD1 aligns across 7 bases. Germline CDR1 SGHTA, CDR2 FQGNSA. The CDR3 length is 17 residues. Losses at the gene ends were 3 bases for V and 4 bases for J; bases not matched to a gene: 14. The CDR3 loop reads CASSLGSRQTGSYGYTF. CDR3 bases: TGTGCCAGCAGCTTGGGCTCACGACAGACAGGGAGCTATGGCTACACCTTC.

In its sample, this clonotype was seen a few times. The chain is built from TRBV7-8 and TRBJ2-5, with a possible D match to TRBD2 (6 bases). Trimming removed 4 bases from V and 4 bases from J, with 16 bases in between. CDR1 SGHVS and CDR2 FQNEAQ come from the germline V gene. CDR3 length: 15 amino acids. The CDR3 sequence: CASSSRPGVGETQYF. The CDR3 nucleotides read TGTGCCAGCAGCTCTCGGCCGGGGGTTGGAGAGACCCAGTACTTC.

CDR3 region: CASSAGAGYRNQPQHF. CDR3 in DNA: TGTGCCAGCTCAGCAGGGGCAGGGTATCGCAATCAGCCCCAGCATTTT. The V and J genes are TRBV18 and TRBJ1-5; D is perhaps TRBD1 (6 bases). Germline V gives CDR1 KGHSH, CDR2 LQKENI. The CDR3 spans 16 residues. V was shortened by 5 bases and J by 2 bases, with 16 bases between the two germline ends.

Worth noting for this clonotype: A junction end diverges from the germline sequence, so it may reflect a read error. This chain connects TRBV6-2 or TRBV6-3 to TRBJ2-1; 8 nucleotides line up with TRBD1. Germline V gene lookup returns CDR1 MNHEY and CDR2 SVGEGT. CDR3 length: 15 amino acids. DNA of the CDR3: TGTACCAGCAGTTACGACCAGGGGGCACGCGATGAGCAGTTCTTC. Protein product: CTSSYDQGARDEQFF.

This clonotype has a count of ten or more. This chain uses TRBV11-2 with TRBJ1-1; D gene unclear. The CDR3 covers 12 residues. Trimming removed 1 base at V and 8 bases at J, with 8 bases between. In germline, CDR1 is SGHAT, CDR2 FQNNGV. As DNA, the CDR3 is TGTGCCAGCAGCTTAGGATTGTCGGAAGCTTTCTTT. The encoded protein is CASSLGLSEAFF.

The chain has TRBV10-3 and TRBJ2-1; D is perhaps TRBD2 (6 bases). CDR1 and CDR2 (germline): ENHRY, SYGVKD. CDR3 length equals 14 residues. V lost 5 bases to trimming and J lost 9 bases, with 17 bases between them. The CDR3 sequence: CAISRDSTAGEQFF. In DNA form, the CDR3 reads TGTGCCATCAGTCGGGACTCGACCGCTGGTGAGCAGTTCTTC.

This sequence joins TRBV5-4 and TRBJ2-1; D may match TRBD1 or TRBD2 (6 bases each). This CDR3 is built from 14 residues. The germline gives CDR1 SGHNT, CDR2 YYREEE (reference sequence). The V and J ends lost 4 bases and 4 bases respectively, with 12 bases between them. The CDR3 region is CASSTRGTYNEQFF. The DNA of the CDR3 is TGTGCCAGCAGCACCCGCGGGACATACAATGAGCAGTTCTTC.

CDR3 DNA sequence: TGTGCCAGCAGTGGGCTGGAAAGCACAGATACGCAGTATTTT. This codes for CASSGLESTDTQYF. This chain uses TRBV25-1 with TRBJ2-3; no firm D call. V lost 4 bases to trimming and J lost 0 bases, with 8 bases between them. Germline CDR1 reads MGHDK; CDR2 reads SYGVNS. CDR3 size: 14 residues.

The rearrangement uses TRBV5-6 and TRBJ1-2; D not resolved. Germline values: CDR1 SGHDT, CDR2 YYEEEE. The length of the CDR3 is 13 residues. V lost 2 bases, J lost 4 bases, and 9 bases lay in between. The CDR3 nucleotides are TGTGCCAGCAGCTTAGGAGGTCCCTATGGCTACACCTTC. Translation: CASSLGGPYGYTF.

The chain recombines TRBV5-6 with TRBJ1-1; D unclear. The CDR3 covers 13 residues. Trimming took 4 bases from V and 4 from J, leaving 11 bases between them. Germline CDR1 SGHDT, CDR2 YYEEEE. This CDR3 is CASSRTLRTEAFF. The DNA for the CDR3 is TGTGCCAGCAGCCGAACACTGCGCACTGAAGCTTTCTTT.

This clonotype was seen ten or more times. This chain joins TRBV30 and TRBJ1-4, with unresolved D. The CDR3 is made up of 13 amino acids. Deletions cut 1 base from V and 8 bases from J, with 11 bases between. Germline loops: CDR1 GTSNPN, CDR2 SVGIG (reference sequence). CDR3 nucleotides: TGTGCCTGGAGTGGTACCGCGGAGGAAAAACTGTTTTTT. Encoded protein: CAWSGTAEEKLFF.

This clonotype appeared a few times. The chain combines TRBV13 with TRBJ2-2; D gene uncertain. This CDR3 spans 13 amino acids. Germline lookup yields CDR1 PRHDT and CDR2 FYEKMQ (reference sequence). The V gene lost 2 bases and the J gene lost 6 bases, with 7 bases spanning the gap. The CDR3 spells CASSLRNSGELFF. The DNA of the CDR3 is TGTGCCAGCAGCTTAAGGAATTCCGGGGAGCTGTTTTTT.

At least ten counts were recorded for this clonotype. CDR3 sequence (DNA): TGTGCCAGCAGTTTGGTCCGGGTTGGTTGGGATGAGCAGTTCTTC. It specifies CASSLVRVGWDEQFF. V gene TRBV12-3 or TRBV12-4 combines with J gene TRBJ2-1; D is unresolved. This CDR3 contains 15 residues. V dropped 3 bases and J dropped 8 bases, with 17 bases sitting between them.

Details on this clonotype: A much larger clone lies a single base off, so this may be a read error. The chain couples TRBV12-3 or TRBV12-4 to TRBJ1-1; D unresolved. The CDR3 extends over 13 amino acids. CDR3 amino acids: CAGSQRRRTEAFF. CDR3 nucleotides: TGTGCCGGCAGTCAACGGCGCCGCACTGAAGCTTTCTTT.

This clonotype was observed a handful of times. CDR3 region: CASSPTLSGANVLTF. In DNA form, the CDR3 reads TGTGCCAGCTCACCTACGCTCTCTGGGGCCAACGTCCTGACTTTC. The V call is TRBV18, the J call TRBJ2-6; D unclear. Germline lookup yields CDR1 KGHSH and CDR2 LQKENI. V was trimmed by 3 bases and J by 0 bases, leaving 6 bases between them. There are 15 residues in the CDR3.

A few counts support this clonotype. The chain joins TRBV11-1 to TRBJ2-5; TRBD2 agrees at 11 bases. Germline CDR1 reads SGHAT; CDR2 reads FQDESV (reference sequence). J lost 5 bases, V lost 5 bases, and 7 bases had no gene match. The CDR3 loop spans 15 amino acids. CDR3 nucleotides: TGTGCCAGCAGCCCACTAGCGGGAGTATCCGAGACCCAGTACTTC. It is translated as CASSPLAGVSETQYF. Full variable domain (missing parts from reference TRBV11-1 and TRBJ2-5): EAEVAQSPRYKITEKSQAVAFWCDPISGHATLYWYRQILGQGPELLVQFQDESVVDDSQLPKDRFSAERLKGVDSTLKIQPAELGDSAMYLCASSPLAGVSETQYFGPGTRLLVL.

A few counts support this clonotype. The V gene is TRBV12-3 or TRBV12-4, the J gene TRBJ2-2; TRBD2 matches at 7 bases. Germline trimming cut 7 bases from V and 3 bases from J; bases unmatched to any gene: 5. The CDR3 sequence is 14 residues long. The CDR3 protein is CASNPAGHTGELFF. In DNA, the CDR3 is TGTGCCAGCAATCCAGCGGGACACACCGGGGAGCTGTTTTTT.